These 21 T cell receptor beta chains originate from one sample sequenced in a study of cytomegalovirus exposure and HLA in healthy donors. With 60 Vbeta and 13 Jbeta primers, the PCR was carried out. The assay was immunoSEQ multiplex PCR, and TCRdb's table has in-frame clones only and misses some. The profile shows around 300,000 clones, 84% of them singletons. The sequenced sample consisted of PBMCs. All receptors derive from a woman in her 40s in good health and CMV-seropositive.

The J gene is TRBJ1-6, the V gene TRBV25-1; TRBD1 might be the D (5 bases). CDR1 and CDR2 (germline): MGHDK, SYGVNS. V was pared by 3 bases and J by 10 bases, with 19 bases between. The CDR3 is 16 amino acids. In DNA form, the CDR3 reads TGTGCCAGCAGTGAGGGGGGGGTTCTTGGAGGATCACCCCTCCACTTT. Protein product: CASSEGGVLGGSPLHF. The variable domain in full, completed from reference TRBV25-1 and TRBJ1-6, reads EADIYQTPRYLVIGTGKKITLECSQTMGHDKMYWYQQDPGMELHLIHYSYGVNSTEKGDLSSESTVSRIRTEHFPLTLESARPSHTSQYLCASSEGGVLGGSPLHFGNGTRLTVT.

This clone was counted a single time. CDR3 loop: CAWKSTDNSPLHF. The CDR3 nucleotides read TGTGCCTGGAAGAGCACGGATAATTCACCCCTCCACTTT. The chain employs TRBV30 and TRBJ1-6; D gene unclear. V was clipped by 4 bases and J by 5 bases, with 9 bases between them. The germline V gene encodes CDR1 GTSNPN and CDR2 SVGIG (reference sequence). There are 13 residues in the CDR3. Full variable domain (remainder filled in from reference TRBV30 and TRBJ1-6): SQTIHQWPATLVQPVGSPLSLECTVEGTSNPNLYWYRQAAGRGLQLLFYSVGIGQISSEVPQNLSASRPQDRQFILSSKKLLLSDSGFYLCAWKSTDNSPLHFGNGTRLTVT.

The chain links TRBV7-9 to TRBJ2-2; 10 nucleotides agree with TRBD2. The V segment lost 5 bases and the J segment 5 bases; nucleotides outside the gene matches: 8. CDR1 is SEHNR, CDR2 FQNEAQ, per germline (reference sequence). This CDR3 spans 16 amino acids. CDR3 nucleotides: TGTGCCAGCAGCCCCTCTAGCGGGAGTTTAACCGGGGAGCTGTTTTTT. Translating gives CASSPSSGSLTGELFF.

The chain joins TRBV9 to TRBJ2-3; D is tentatively TRBD1 or TRBD2 (5 bases each). This CDR3 region has 15 residues. CDR1 is SGDLS and CDR2 is YYNGEE in the germline V gene. V dropped 4 bases and J dropped 1 base, with 13 bases sitting between them. The CDR3 here is CASSLEGIGTDTQYF. The CDR3 nucleotides are TGTGCCAGCAGCTTAGAGGGGATCGGCACAGATACGCAGTATTTT.

This clone occurred a few times. The chain joins TRBV7-9 to TRBJ2-3, with 11 positions matching TRBD2. J was trimmed by 8 bases and V by 5 bases; bases with no gene match: 9. CDR3 length equals 15 residues. Per germline, CDR1 SEHNR and CDR2 FQNEAQ (reference sequence). In DNA form, the CDR3 reads TGTGCCAGCAGCCCATCCGGGACTAGCGGTGTTACGCAGTATTTT. Amino acids: CASSPSGTSGVTQYF.

The rearrangement uses TRBV5-1 and TRBJ2-7, with 8 bases matching TRBD1. V was clipped by 0 bases and J by 7 bases; unmatched bases: 6. Germline lookup yields CDR1 SGHRS and CDR2 YFSETQ. The CDR3 sequence is 14 residues long. CDR3 in DNA: TGCGCCAGCAGCTTGGAGGACAGGGAATTAGAGCAGTACTTC. Amino acid sequence: CASSLEDRELEQYF.

CDR3 DNA sequence: TGCGCCAGCAGCTTAGGGCTAGCCGATACCTACGAGCAGTACTTC. This encodes CASSLGLADTYEQYF. The chain combines TRBV5-1 with TRBJ2-7; possibly TRBD2 for D (5 bases). The CDR3 has 15 residues. Germline CDR1 SGHRS, CDR2 YFSETQ. With 2 bases removed from V and 2 bases from J, the gap between germline ends came to 14 bases. Full variable domain (missing parts from reference TRBV5-1 and TRBJ2-7): KAGVTQTPRYLIKTRGQQVTLSCSPISGHRSVSWYQQTPGQGLQFLFEYFSETQRNKGNFPGRFSGRQFSNSRSEMNVSTLELGDSALYLCASSLGLADTYEQYFGPGTRLTVT.

This clone occurred once. The chain carries TRBV7-2 and TRBJ1-1; D call uncertain. This CDR3 contains 13 residues. Trimming stripped 3 bases from V and 0 bases from J, with 5 bases between. CDR1 is SGHTA, CDR2 FQGNSA, per germline. CDR3 loop: CASSLRLNTEAFF. The CDR3 region has the DNA TGTGCCAGCAGCTTGCGGTTGAACACTGAAGCTTTCTTT. The full variable domain, completed using reference TRBV7-2 and TRBJ1-1, is GAGVSQSPSNKVTEKGKDVELRCDPISGHTALYWYRQSLGQGLEFLIYFQGNSAPDKSGLPSDRFSAERTGGSVSTLTIQRTQQEDSAVYLCASSLRLNTEAFFGQGTRLTVV.

The chain uses TRBV13 and TRBJ2-7; 8 bases fit TRBD1. With 3 bases clipped from V and 1 base from J, the junction kept 5 bases outside the gene matches. From germline, CDR1 is PRHDT and CDR2 FYEKMQ (reference sequence). The CDR3 totals 15 residues. This CDR3 is CASSFRGQASYEQYF. The CDR3 bases are TGTGCCAGCAGCTTCAGGGGACAGGCTTCCTACGAGCAGTACTTC.

The rearrangement links TRBV19 to TRBJ1-3; the match to TRBD1 covers 7 bases. The CDR3 extends over 15 amino acids. V was pared by 6 bases and J by 2 bases, with 7 bases of the junction left unmatched. Germline CDR1 reads LNHDA; CDR2 reads SQIVND (reference sequence). The CDR3 nucleotides are TGTGCCAGTAGCCAAAGAACAGGGGCTGGAAACACCATATATTTT. It specifies CASSQRTGAGNTIYF.

V usage is TRBV5-8 and J usage is TRBJ2-5; D not certain. TRBJ2-7 matches the DNA end more closely, so the J call is doubtful. Germline CDR1 SGHTS, CDR2 YDEGEE. This CDR3 is built from 13 residues. CDR3 in DNA: TGTGCCAGCAGCTTGTACAGAGACTACGAGCAGTACTTC. Translation gives CASSLYRDYEQYF.

The chain uses TRBV18 and TRBJ2-2, with D unresolved. CDR1 KGHSH and CDR2 LQKENI come from the germline V gene. V was clipped by 3 bases and J by 8 bases, with 22 bases between them. The CDR3 has 17 residues. The chain's CDR3 is CASSPNEKNRTPGELFF. CDR3 coding DNA: TGTGCCAGCTCACCTAATGAGAAGAACAGAACACCGGGGGAGCTGTTTTTT.

V usage is TRBV9 and J usage is TRBJ2-7, with 13 nucleotides matching TRBD2. The CDR3 runs 15 residues. Germline V CDR1 and CDR2: SGDLS, YYNGEE. J gave up 7 bases and V 3 bases, and 7 bases lay outside the gene matches. CDR3 bases: TGTGCCAGCAGCGCGGGACTAGCGGGACCCCCGGAGCAGTACTTC. Its translation is CASSAGLAGPPEQYF.

The chain combines TRBV11-2 with TRBJ2-5, with 8 bases that match TRBD2. This CDR3 comprises 15 residues. The V segment lost 5 bases and the J segment 4 bases; nucleotides outside the gene matches: 9. In germline, CDR1 is SGHAT, CDR2 FQNNGV. The DNA for the CDR3 is TGTGCCAGCAGCCCGTATAGCGGGATTGTAGAGACCCAGTACTTC. Translated, it gives CASSPYSGIVETQYF.

A single count supports this clone. The chain joins TRBV21-1 to TRBJ1-2. TRBV21-1 is shown as a pseudogene. CDR3 size: 16 residues. The CDR3 nucleotides read TGTGCCAGCAGCAAAGTGGAGGCAGAAGAGAACTATGGCTACACCTTC. It specifies CASSKVEAEENYGYTF.

In this sample, this clone turned up once. V and J are TRBV28 and TRBJ1-3, with D possibly TRBD1 on 5 matching bases. Germline lookup yields CDR1 MDHEN and CDR2 SYDVKM. This CDR3 contains 13 residues. V shed 7 bases and J shed 4 bases, with 11 bases lying between them. The CDR3, as DNA: TGTGCCAGCAACAGGCCGCCCGGAAACACCATATATTTT. Its protein is CASNRPPGNTIYF.

The rearrangement uses TRBV13 and TRBJ1-2, with 7 bases fitting TRBD1. Germline CDR1 and CDR2: PRHDT and FYEKMQ (reference sequence). There are 14 residues in the CDR3. With V trimmed by 0 bases and J by 7 bases, 5 bases remained unmatched. CDR3 region: CASSLGQGGRGYTF. For the CDR3, the DNA is TGTGCCAGCAGCTTAGGGCAGGGGGGTCGTGGCTACACCTTC.

This CDR3 is CASSPTGLTDTQYF. CDR3 coding DNA: TGTGCCAGTAGTCCCACAGGGCTGACAGATACGCAGTATTTT. The rearrangement links TRBV19 to TRBJ2-3, with D possibly TRBD1 on 6 matching bases. The CDR3 runs to 14 residues. CDR1 is LNHDA, CDR2 SQIVND, per germline (reference sequence). Trimming left V 5 bases short and J 3 bases short, with 12 bases between. The complete variable domain, with remaining parts taken from reference TRBV19 and TRBJ2-3, reads DGGITQSPKYLFRKEGQNVTLSCEQNLNHDAMYWYRQDPGQGLRLIYYSQIVNDFQKGDIAEGYSVSREKKESFPLTVTSAQKNPTAFYLCASSPTGLTDTQYFGPGTRLTVL.

The CDR3 DNA sequence: TGCGCCAGCAGCTTGGCCGGTTCGGTGACCCGCGGAACTGAAGCTTTCTTT. Amino acid sequence: CASSLAGSVTRGTEAFF. This sequence joins TRBV5-1 and TRBJ1-1, with unresolved D. Germline CDR1 SGHRS, CDR2 YFSETQ. V shed 0 bases and J shed 5 bases, with 20 bases lying between them. This CDR3 is built from 17 residues.

The chain joins TRBV11-3 to TRBJ2-2; 13 bases line up with TRBD2. The CDR3 has 16 residues. The V gene's germline CDR1 is SGHNT and CDR2 YENEEA. Trimming removed 4 bases from V and 4 bases from J; junction bases left unmatched: 3. CDR3 protein: CASSYRTSGSTGELFF. In nucleotides, the CDR3 is TGTGCCAGCAGCTACCGGACTAGCGGGAGCACCGGGGAGCTGTTTTTT.

The chain uses TRBV7-2 and TRBJ1-4, with 8 nucleotides matching TRBD1. Trimming at V came to 4 bases and at J to 6 bases, leaving 10 bases not matched to a gene. The CDR3 contains 16 residues. Germline V gene sequence: CDR1 SGHTA, CDR2 FQGNSA. CDR3 coding DNA: TGTGCCAGCAGCTCTTATTTGACAGGGGTCGATGAAAAACTGTTTTTT. Amino acid sequence: CASSSYLTGVDEKLFF.